This TCR beta chain was identified during a study of cytomegalovirus exposure and HLA in healthy donors. PCR was performed using 60 Vbeta and 13 Jbeta primers. Method: immunoSEQ multiplex PCR; TCRdb's copy keeps in-frame clones and lacks some. The data hold 120,000 to 150,000 clones, with approximately 91% observed a single time. CDR3 length: 13 amino acids. Germline CDR1 SGHAT, CDR2 FQDESV (reference sequence). V lost 4 bases, J lost 2 bases, and 9 bases lay in between. The receptor's source is a middle-aged woman in good health and CMV-seronegative. The sample comprised PBMCs. The rearrangement uses TRBV11-1 and TRBJ2-7; D may be TRBD2 (6 bases). The CDR3: CASSWGLAYEQYF. The CDR3 nucleotides are TGTGCCAGCAGCTGGGGACTCGCCTACGAGCAGTACTTC.